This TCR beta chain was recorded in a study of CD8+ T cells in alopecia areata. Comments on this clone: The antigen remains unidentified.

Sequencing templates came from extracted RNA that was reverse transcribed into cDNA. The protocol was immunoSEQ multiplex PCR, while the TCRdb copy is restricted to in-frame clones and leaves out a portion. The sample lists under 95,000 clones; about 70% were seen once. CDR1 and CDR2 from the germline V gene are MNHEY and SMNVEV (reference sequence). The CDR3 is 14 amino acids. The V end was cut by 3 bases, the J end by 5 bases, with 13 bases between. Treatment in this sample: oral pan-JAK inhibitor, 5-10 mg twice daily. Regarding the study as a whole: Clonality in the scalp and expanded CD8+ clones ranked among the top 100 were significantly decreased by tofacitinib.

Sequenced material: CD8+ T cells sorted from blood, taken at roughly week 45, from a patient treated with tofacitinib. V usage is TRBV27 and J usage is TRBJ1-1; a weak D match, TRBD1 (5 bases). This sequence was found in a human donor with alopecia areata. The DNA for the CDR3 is TGTGCCAGCAGTTTTGGGGGAGGGAAGACTGAAGCTTTCTTT. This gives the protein CASSFGGGKTEAFF.